A single sample is the source of the 26 T cell receptor beta chains below, sequenced in a study of blood T cells in healthy people across ages. Combining a sample-barcoded 5' primer with a J-beta primer mix, a second PCR ran for roughly 6 to 11 cycles. TCRdb re-derived calls from the 5' RACE reads in MiXCR, one entry per CDR3 protein. In the table there are 800,000 to 950,000 distinct CDR3 sequences, 30% to 45% of which are singletons. The material sequenced was blood. The source is a man between 18 and 35 years old in good health.

A word on this clonotype: This may come from a read error, since a much larger clone is one base off. This rearrangement joins TRBV29-1 to TRBJ2-1; 11 bases match TRBD2. CDR3 size: 16 residues. Germline V gene data show CDR1 as SQVTM and CDR2 as ANQGSEA. Here the CDR3 reads CSVEGLAGPALNGQFF. CDR3 sequence (DNA): TGCAGCGTTGAAGGACTAGCGGGGCCTGCCTTAAATGGGCAGTTCTTC.

This clonotype was found a few times. The chain couples TRBV7-8 to TRBJ1-1; D remains unclear. Germline CDR1 is SGHVS and CDR2 is FQNEAQ. V lost 5 bases, J lost 5 bases, and 12 bases lay in between. The CDR3 is made up of 13 amino acids. CDR3 protein: CASSPNTATEAFF. The CDR3, as DNA: TGTGCCAGCAGCCCAAATACCGCAACTGAAGCTTTCTTT.

A few counts support this clonotype. In DNA form, the CDR3 reads TGTGCCAGCAGCTTGAGGACAGGGGGCTTAGGGTACGAGCAGTACTTC. Protein product: CASSLRTGGLGYEQYF. The rearrangement links TRBV7-8 to TRBJ2-7, with TRBD1 matching 11 bases. Unmatched junction bases numbered 8, after V lost 3 bases and J lost 4 bases. Germline lookup yields CDR1 SGHVS and CDR2 FQNEAQ. There are 16 residues in the CDR3.

The rearrangement links TRBV12-3 or TRBV12-4 to TRBJ1-6, with 7 nucleotides matching TRBD1. The CDR3 extends over 13 amino acids. V dropped 5 bases and J dropped 7; count of bases not matched to a gene: 2. In DNA, the CDR3 is TGTGCCAGCAGTGCAGGGGGGAATTCACCCCTCCACTTT. This sequence encodes CASSAGGNSPLHF.

This chain connects TRBV10-3 to TRBJ1-1; D ambiguous. Germline V gene sequence: CDR1 ENHRY, CDR2 SYGVKD. The CDR3 spans 14 residues. Trimming took off 6 bases at V and 0 bases at J, with 11 bases between the two ends. CDR3 amino acids: CAIRETNLNTEAFF. The CDR3, as DNA: TGTGCCATCAGGGAGACAAACTTGAACACTGAAGCTTTCTTT.

This clonotype occurred a few times. The chain combines TRBV28 with TRBJ2-1; D is unclear. Deletions cut 6 bases from V and 9 bases from J, with 6 bases between. CDR1 is MDHEN, CDR2 SYDVKM, per germline. The CDR3 is 10 residues long. The CDR3 sequence is CASSLREQFF. CDR3 coding DNA: TGTGCCAGCAGCTTGCGTGAGCAGTTCTTC.

This clonotype has a handful of counts. The rearrangement joins TRBV20-1 to TRBJ1-2, with 7 nucleotides matching TRBD1. The CDR3 extends over 14 amino acids. Germline V gene sequence: CDR1 DFQATT, CDR2 SNEGSKA (reference sequence). The trim removed 2 bases at V and 4 bases at J, leaving 7 bases unmatched. The CDR3 region is CSARQGVRRYGYTF. DNA for the CDR3: TGCAGTGCTAGACAGGGGGTGCGGCGCTATGGCTACACCTTC.

V usage is TRBV7-6 and J usage is TRBJ2-5; D remains unclear. The CDR3 totals 14 residues. The germline CDR1 and CDR2 sequences are SGHVS and FNYEAQ. V lost 5 bases, J lost 1 base, and 11 bases lay in between. The CDR3 spells CASSPSWTQETQYF. In nucleotides, the CDR3 is TGTGCCAGCAGCCCCTCATGGACCCAAGAGACCCAGTACTTC.

This clonotype was seen at least ten times. This rearrangement joins TRBV6-2 or TRBV6-3 to TRBJ2-7, with 11 bases fitting TRBD2. V was clipped by 6 bases and J by 5 bases; unmatched bases: 6. Germline values: CDR1 MNHEY, CDR2 SVGEGT. The CDR3 runs 14 residues. The CDR3 here is CASSSVTSGDEQYF. CDR3 DNA: TGTGCCAGCAGCAGCGTGACTAGCGGGGACGAGCAGTACTTC.

At least ten counts were recorded for this clonotype. This chain links TRBV7-9 with TRBJ2-7, with a weak D call TRBD1 (6 bases). Trimming stripped 2 bases from V and 4 bases from J, with 18 bases between. The CDR3 is made up of 16 amino acids. The germline CDR1 and CDR2 sequences are SEHNR and FQNEAQ (reference sequence). The CDR3: CASSLSTNRVLYEQYF. As DNA, the CDR3 is TGTGCCAGCAGCTTATCCACAAACAGGGTTCTGTACGAGCAGTACTTC.

A few counts support this clonotype. The chain links TRBV20-1 to TRBJ2-1, with 8 positions matching TRBD2. Germline loops: CDR1 DFQATT, CDR2 SNEGSKA (reference sequence). This CDR3 has 15 residues. The V gene end was trimmed by 6 bases and the J gene end by 8 bases; junction bases not matched to a gene: 15. The CDR3 sequence: CSAAPGLGGDHEQFF. CDR3 nucleotide sequence: TGCAGTGCAGCCCCGGGACTAGGAGGCGACCATGAGCAGTTCTTC.

With regard to this clonotype: Given a much more abundant clone one base away, this may be a read error. The CDR3 carries no conserved terminal phenylalanine or tryptophan, so it likely arises from a read error. V gene TRBV4-2 combines with J gene TRBJ2-5; D gene uncertain. The CDR3 spans 14 residues. The V end lost 0 bases, the J end lost 2 bases, and 7 bases lay between the germline ends. Germline CDR1 reads LGHNA; CDR2 reads YNFKEQ. Written as DNA, the CDR3 is TGTGCCAGCAGCCAAGATTTAGGACAAGAGACCCAGTACCTC. Its protein product is CASSQDLGQETQYL.

The chain combines TRBV4-1 with TRBJ2-4; D gene ambiguous. CDR1 and CDR2 from the germline V gene are MGHRA and YSYEKL. Between the trimmed V and J ends, which lost 1 base and 6 bases, there was a span of 13 bases. This CDR3 spans 15 amino acids. Here the CDR3 DNA reads TGCGCCAGCAGCCAAGGAGGACCTCTCGGAAACATTCAGTACTTC. Encoded protein: CASSQGGPLGNIQYF.

V and J are TRBV4-3 and TRBJ2-3; 8 bases are a match to TRBD1. The V gene end was trimmed by 3 bases and the J gene end by 2 bases; junction bases not matched to a gene: 1. CDR3 size: 14 residues. CDR1 and CDR2 (germline): LGHNA, YSLEER. The CDR3 spells CASSQGQATDTQYF. CDR3 sequence (DNA): TGCGCCAGCAGCCAGGGACAGGCCACAGATACGCAGTATTTT.

The V gene is TRBV12-3 or TRBV12-4, the J gene TRBJ1-6; D uncertain. With 4 bases removed from V and 2 bases from J, the gap between germline ends came to 3 bases. This CDR3 has 13 amino acids. The CDR3, as DNA: TGTGCCAGCAGTTCGGCCTATAATTCACCCCTCCACTTT. It translates to CASSSAYNSPLHF.

In its sample, this clonotype was seen a few times. This chain connects TRBV3-1 to TRBJ1-1, with 9 bases that match TRBD1. The CDR3 extends over 15 amino acids. The germline gives CDR1 LGHDT, CDR2 YNNKEL (reference sequence). V was pared by 3 bases and J by 7 bases, with 9 bases of the junction left unmatched. The CDR3 DNA reads TGTGCCAGCAGCCAGGCCGGACAGGGGCTAGTTGAAGCTTTCTTT. Amino acid sequence: CASSQAGQGLVEAFF.

The chain employs TRBV20-1 and TRBJ2-3, with TRBD2 matching 12 bases. Germline V gives CDR1 DFQATT, CDR2 SNEGSKA (reference sequence). The J segment lost 0 bases and the V segment lost 3 bases, leaving 10 bases of the junction unmatched. The CDR3 consists of 18 residues. The CDR3 DNA reads as TGCAGTGCTAGTGTACTAGCGGGGGGAGCATATAGCACAGATACGCAGTATTTT. Residues: CSASVLAGGAYSTDTQYF.

This clonotype showed up many times. The V gene is TRBV5-1, the J gene TRBJ2-1; 11 bases line up with TRBD1. With V trimmed by 2 bases and J by 3 bases, 4 bases remained unmatched. The CDR3 has 16 residues. Per the germline V gene, CDR1 is SGHRS and CDR2 is YFSETQ. The CDR3 here is CASSFQGQGDYNEQFF. Written as DNA, the CDR3 is TGCGCCAGCAGCTTCCAGGGACAGGGGGACTACAATGAGCAGTTCTTC.

This clonotype was seen more than once but under ten times. The rearrangement links TRBV4-1 to TRBJ2-7, with D possibly called TRBD1 or TRBD2 (5 bases each). Germline lookup yields CDR1 MGHRA and CDR2 YSYEKL. The CDR3 is 13 amino acids. The ends were cut back, 0 bases at V and 5 bases at J, with 8 bases in the middle. This CDR3 reads CASSQEWDHEQYF. Here the CDR3 DNA reads TGCGCCAGCAGCCAAGAATGGGACCACGAGCAGTACTTC.

The chain links TRBV20-1 to TRBJ1-4, with D hard to call. This CDR3 has 13 residues. Per the germline V gene, CDR1 is DFQATT and CDR2 is SNEGSKA (reference sequence). CDR3 in amino acids: CSPEGPTNEKLFF. The CDR3 nucleotides read TGCAGCCCCGAGGGCCCAACTAATGAAAAACTGTTTTTT.

V and J are TRBV20-1 and TRBJ2-7, with D possibly called TRBD1 or TRBD2 (5 bases each). Per germline, CDR1 DFQATT and CDR2 SNEGSKA (reference sequence). This CDR3 has 13 amino acids. The CDR3 loop reads CSAQGEKSYEQYF. CDR3 nucleotides: TGCAGCGCCCAGGGAGAGAAGTCCTACGAGCAGTACTTC.

This clonotype was observed at least ten times. The chain couples TRBV10-3 to TRBJ2-3; a possible D gene is TRBD1 (6 bases). This CDR3 has 15 residues. Trimming cost V 8 bases and J 0 bases, with 15 bases left between them. The germline V gene has CDR1 ENHRY and CDR2 SYGVKD. CDR3 sequence: CAILEGTSSTDTQYF. The CDR3, as DNA: TGTGCCATCCTTGAGGGGACATCTAGCACAGATACGCAGTATTTT.

This clonotype was recorded many times. The gene calls are TRBV12-3 or TRBV12-4 and TRBJ1-2; 7 positions match TRBD1. The CDR3 consists of 13 residues. The trim removed 5 bases at V and 6 bases at J, leaving 6 bases unmatched. The CDR3 loop reads CASSKQGMDGYTF. The CDR3 DNA is TGTGCCAGCAGTAAACAGGGGATGGATGGCTACACCTTC.

The V and J genes are TRBV20-1 and TRBJ2-2; the D gene could be TRBD1 or TRBD2 (5 bases each). The length of the CDR3 is 16 residues. Germline V gene sequence: CDR1 DFQATT, CDR2 SNEGSKA (reference sequence). V lost 6 bases and J 4 bases, leaving 21 bases between the germline ends. The CDR3 coding sequence is TGCAGTGCCAACTACCGGGACGCCGTGGGCACCGGGGAGCTGTTTTTT. Translated: CSANYRDAVGTGELFF.

This clonotype was counted between two and nine times. The gene calls are TRBV27 and TRBJ2-4, with D perhaps matching TRBD2 (7 bases). The germline gives CDR1 MNHEY, CDR2 SMNVEV (reference sequence). This CDR3 region has 14 residues. Trimming left V 2 bases short and J 6 bases short, with 11 bases between. The CDR3 region is CASSLGGAGNIQYF. As DNA, the CDR3 is TGTGCCAGCAGTTTAGGGGGGGCAGGAAACATTCAGTACTTC.

The genes are TRBV5-1 and TRBJ2-1; TRBD2 matches 7 bases. CDR3 length: 15 amino acids. Germline lookup yields CDR1 SGHRS and CDR2 YFSETQ. Losses at the gene ends were 0 bases for V and 10 bases for J; bases not matched to a gene: 10. The CDR3 DNA reads TGCGCCAGCAGCTTGGACAGCGGGGTCTCCTACGAGCAGTTCTTC. It codes for CASSLDSGVSYEQFF.